This T cell receptor beta chain was sequenced for a study of T cells expressing NK-cell markers. At the level of the study: All TCR beta repertoires analysed originated from sorted CD3+CD56+NKG2C+, CD3+CD56+NKG2C- and CD3+CD56-NKG2C+ T cells.

TCRdb re-called the 5' RACE reads; one entry per CDR3 protein, DNA not given. The table lists 150,000 to 160,000 distinct CDR3 sequences. Germline CDR1 is LNHDA and CDR2 is SQIVND (reference sequence). The CDR3 loop spans 19 amino acids. General study points: Top CD8+ clonotypes included the dominant CD3+CD56+NKG2C+ clonotypes in roughly six donors.

In the case of this clonotype: Antigen: not known.

Sequences were obtained from blood T cells: a sorted CD56 or NKG2C T cell subset, CD4+ or CD8+ T cells, or bulk PBMC T cells (not recorded which). The chain links TRBV19 to TRBJ2-1; the D gene TCRdb calls, TRBD2, cannot be checked with no DNA. This receptor was taken from a woman in her fifties or sixties in good health. CDR3 residues: CASSTFRISLAGGNNEQFF.